The 2 T cell receptor beta chains in this list originate from one sample, sequenced in a study of identifying expanded T cells in peripheral blood. Data came from immunoSEQ multiplex PCR; TCRdb stores just in-frame clones and leaves some out. The sample has about 94,000 clones; approximately 86% are singletons. Sequencing used blood. The receptors here all came from a person aged 18-70 years in good health.

This chain joins TRBV2 and TRBJ1-2; possibly TRBD1 for D (5 bases). This CDR3 spans 15 amino acids. V was clipped by 3 bases and J by 6 bases, with 17 bases between them. Germline V CDR1 and CDR2: SNHLY, FYNNEI. In nucleotides, the CDR3 is TGTGCCAGCAGTGAGGGACCCGGAGAGTGGGATGGCTACACCTTC. It translates to CASSEGPGEWDGYTF.

CDR3 in DNA: TGTGCCAGCAGCTTCGAAAACAAGGATAATTCACCCCTCCACTTT. Protein product: CASSFENKDNSPLHF. The rearrangement links TRBV7-9 to TRBJ1-6; D ambiguous. The V gene lost 3 bases and the J gene lost 5 bases, with 11 bases spanning the gap. CDR1 is SEHNR and CDR2 is FQNEAQ in the germline V gene (reference sequence). This CDR3 comprises 15 residues.